A single sample is the source of the 6 T cell receptor beta chains below, sequenced in a study of cytomegalovirus exposure and HLA in healthy donors. Primers for the PCR totalled 60 Vbeta and 13 Jbeta. Sequencing was performed with immunoSEQ multiplex PCR; in TCRdb, only in-frame clones are kept and a portion is missing. The sample shows approximately 150,000 clones, approximately 88% of them seen only once. Sequencing was carried out using PBMCs. The receptors stem from a young man in good health and CMV-seronegative.

This chain joins TRBV7-8 and TRBJ2-3, with TRBD2 matching 7 bases. Trimming took 5 bases from V and 1 from J; bases not matched to a gene: 12. The CDR3 sequence is 17 residues long. Per the germline V gene, CDR1 is SGHVS and CDR2 is FQNEAQ. The CDR3 DNA sequence: TGTGCCAGCAGCCACACCCCGCGGGCGGGGGGCACAGATACGCAGTATTTT. Translated: CASSHTPRAGGTDTQYF.

V gene TRBV5-6 combines with J gene TRBJ2-5; 15 nucleotides agree with TRBD2. Germline lookup yields CDR1 SGHDT and CDR2 YYEEEE. Germline trimming cut 4 bases from V and 5 bases from J; bases unmatched to any gene: 12. The CDR3 is 18 residues long. The CDR3 DNA sequence: TGTGCCAGCAGCGCCTACCGGACTAGCGGGGGGGCTCGTGAGACCCAGTACTTC. It yields the protein CASSAYRTSGGARETQYF.

DNA for the CDR3: TGTGCCAGCAGTTTCCTCGCCCGACTAGGTGGAACAGATACGCAGTATTTT. As protein: CASSFLARLGGTDTQYF. The rearrangement joins TRBV27 to TRBJ2-3; TRBD2 might be the D (6 bases). There are 17 residues in the CDR3. The V gene lost 3 bases and the J gene lost 3 bases, with 19 bases spanning the gap. Germline V gives CDR1 MNHEY, CDR2 SMNVEV (reference sequence).

This chain uses TRBV7-8 with TRBJ2-3; D possibly corresponds to TRBD2 (5 bases). Germline V CDR1 and CDR2: SGHVS, FQNEAQ. The CDR3 runs to 15 residues. V was cut by 3 bases and J by 1 base, with 11 bases left in between. This CDR3 reads CASSFEGLRTDTQYF. The DNA of the CDR3 is TGTGCCAGCAGCTTTGAGGGCCTTCGCACAGATACGCAGTATTTT.

V gene TRBV11-1 combines with J gene TRBJ2-3, with D unclear. Trimming took off 4 bases at V and 0 bases at J, with 17 bases between the two ends. The CDR3 is 17 residues long. Per germline, CDR1 SGHAT and CDR2 FQDESV (reference sequence). The CDR3 DNA is TGTGCCAGCAGCTCTCCCCTGGAGTTACTAAGCACAGATACGCAGTATTTT. Translation: CASSSPLELLSTDTQYF.

This sequence joins TRBV30 and TRBJ1-2; 9 nucleotides line up with TRBD1. With 2 bases clipped from V and 6 bases from J, the junction kept 7 bases outside the gene matches. The CDR3 sequence is 14 residues long. Germline V CDR1 and CDR2: GTSNPN, SVGIG (reference sequence). The CDR3 spells CAWSLDRGTDGYTF. CDR3 nucleotides: TGTGCCTGGAGTTTGGACAGGGGCACGGATGGCTACACCTTC.